The 23 T cell receptor beta chains listed next were all sequenced from one sample in a study of T cells after yellow fever vaccination. TCRdb analysed the 5' RACE reads with MiXCR anew, one entry per CDR3 protein. The profile covers approximately 580,000 distinct CDR3 sequences, with less than 20% appearing a single time and approximately 15% taken by the ten largest. The source material was PBMCs, sampled 5 days after the first yellow fever vaccination. These receptors all come from a man younger than 30 who received the YFV17D yellow fever vaccine.

This clonotype has just a few counts. The chain combines TRBV5-6 with TRBJ1-6, with D uncertain. Germline loops: CDR1 SGHDT, CDR2 YYEEEE. V was shortened by 4 bases and J by 5 bases, with 10 bases between the two germline ends. There are 14 residues in the CDR3. CDR3: CASSTTKHNSPLHF. For the CDR3, the DNA is TGTGCCAGCAGCACTACAAAACATAATTCACCCCTCCACTTT.

This clonotype was seen a few times. The genes are TRBV14 and TRBJ1-1; tentative D call: TRBD1 (5 bases). Trimming pared 0 bases from V and 6 bases from J, leaving 17 bases between. The germline V gene encodes CDR1 SGHDN and CDR2 FVKESK. The CDR3 loop spans 16 amino acids. This CDR3 is CASSQDRLSLGAEAFF. The CDR3 DNA reads TGTGCCAGCAGCCAAGATAGGTTGTCCCTAGGGGCTGAAGCTTTCTTT.

This clonotype was recorded a few times. V gene TRBV28 combines with J gene TRBJ1-3; 7 positions match TRBD1. The length of the CDR3 is 15 residues. The V segment lost 7 bases and the J segment 0 bases; nucleotides outside the gene matches: 6. The germline V gene has CDR1 MDHEN and CDR2 SYDVKM. In DNA, the CDR3 is TGTGCCAGCATTAACAGGGGTAACTCTGGAAACACCATATATTTT. Its translation: CASINRGNSGNTIYF.

V gene TRBV6-5 combines with J gene TRBJ2-1, with 8 bases lining up with TRBD1. With V trimmed by 6 bases and J by 9 bases, 4 bases remained unmatched. From germline, CDR1 is MNHEY and CDR2 SVGAGI. This CDR3 region has 12 residues. In DNA form, the CDR3 reads TGTGCCAGCAGGACAGGGGCCGGTGAGCAGTTCTTC. Translated: CASRTGAGEQFF.

This CDR3 is CASSLDLKGADTGELFF. In DNA, the CDR3 is TGCGCCAGCAGCCTCGATCTAAAGGGGGCGGACACCGGGGAGCTGTTTTTT. V gene TRBV4-3 combines with J gene TRBJ2-2; 7 bases map to TRBD1. The CDR3 is made up of 17 amino acids. Germline-derived CDR1 and CDR2 are LGHNA and YSLEER. V shed 4 bases and J 3 bases; nucleotides not matched to a gene: 11.

The chain links TRBV7-3 to TRBJ1-1; D ambiguous. The CDR3 loop spans 13 amino acids. V lost 3 bases and J 2 bases, leaving 7 bases between the germline ends. The germline gives CDR1 SGHTA, CDR2 FQGTGA. The CDR3 coding sequence is TGTGCCAGCAGCTTCACACTTAACACTGAAGCTTTCTTT. Its protein is CASSFTLNTEAFF.

The genes are TRBV30 and TRBJ2-2; D may be TRBD1 (5 bases). Germline values: CDR1 GTSNPN, CDR2 SVGIG (reference sequence). This CDR3 has 15 residues. Trimming stripped 2 bases from V and 4 bases from J, with 14 bases between. The CDR3 sequence is CAWSPRLGPTGELFF. The CDR3 region has the DNA TGTGCCTGGAGTCCTCGATTGGGGCCCACCGGGGAGCTGTTTTTT.

J is TRBJ2-1 and V is TRBV5-1; 13 bases are shared with TRBD2. Trimming took 2 bases from V and 2 from J; bases not matched to a gene: 1. CDR3 size: 16 residues. Germline CDR1 SGHRS, CDR2 YFSETQ. CDR3 in amino acids: CASSLGTSGTYNEQFF. CDR3 nucleotides: TGCGCCAGCAGCTTAGGGACTAGCGGGACCTACAATGAGCAGTTCTTC.

J is TRBJ2-7 and V is TRBV5-1, with D perhaps matching TRBD1 (6 bases). Trimming took off 4 bases at V and 1 base at J, with 15 bases between the two ends. This CDR3 contains 15 residues. Germline V lookup: CDR1 SGHRS, CDR2 YFSETQ. The CDR3 region is CASSPGAGDSYEQYV. CDR3 nucleotide sequence: TGCGCCAGCAGCCCCGGGGCAGGGGATTCCTACGAGCAGTACGTC.

This chain joins TRBV4-1 and TRBJ2-7; D is ambiguous. Trimming took 2 bases from V and 0 from J, leaving 14 bases between them. Germline values: CDR1 MGHRA, CDR2 YSYEKL. This CDR3 is 16 amino acids long. Here the CDR3 DNA reads TGCGCCAGCAGCCAAATCGCTCGAACCAGCTCCTACGAGCAGTACTTC. It encodes CASSQIARTSSYEQYF.

This clonotype showed up just a few times. This chain joins TRBV24-1 and TRBJ2-3, with unresolved D. The CDR3 consists of 13 residues. CDR1 KGHDR and CDR2 SFDVKD come from the germline V gene. Trimming removed 0 bases at V and 7 bases at J, with 7 bases between. DNA of the CDR3: TGTGCCACCAGTGATTTGTGGAGTAATACGCAGTATTTT. Translated: CATSDLWSNTQYF.

The chain has TRBV20-1 and TRBJ1-6; perhaps TRBD1 as D (6 bases). V was pared by 1 base and J by 6 bases, with 13 bases between. The germline CDR1 and CDR2 sequences are DFQATT and SNEGSKA (reference sequence). The CDR3 has 15 residues. CDR3 sequence reads: CSARVRQAGNSPLHF. The CDR3 region has the DNA TGCAGTGCTAGAGTCCGACAGGCTGGTAATTCACCCCTCCACTTT.

There are many counts of this clonotype. The V gene is TRBV7-3, the J gene TRBJ2-2; D assignment may be TRBD1 or TRBD2 (5 bases each). The CDR3 is 14 residues long. Per the germline V gene, CDR1 is SGHTA and CDR2 is FQGTGA. V was clipped by 0 bases and J by 4 bases, with 6 bases between them. The CDR3 is CASSLTGTTGELFF. CDR3 in DNA: TGTGCCAGCAGCTTAACAGGGACCACCGGGGAGCTGTTTTTT.

The chain couples TRBV5-1 to TRBJ2-5; tentatively, D is TRBD2 (6 bases). The CDR3 is 16 residues long. Germline assignment: CDR1 SGHRS and CDR2 YFSETQ. Trimming took 3 bases from V and 1 from J, leaving 16 bases between them. CDR3 region: CASSSGGRGSQETQYF. The DNA for the CDR3 is TGCGCCAGCAGCTCCGGCGGGCGGGGTTCCCAAGAGACCCAGTACTTC.

The V call is TRBV6-2 or TRBV6-3, the J call TRBJ1-2; TRBD1 is a possible D gene (5 bases). CDR1 MNHEY and CDR2 SVGEGT come from the germline V gene. V lost 4 bases, J lost 6 bases, and 18 bases lay in between. The CDR3 runs to 15 residues. The CDR3 is CASSFVQGTVDGYTF. DNA for the CDR3: TGTGCCAGCAGTTTTGTCCAGGGAACAGTGGATGGCTACACCTTC.

The chain joins TRBV20-1 to TRBJ2-2; TRBD2 agrees at 8 bases. Germline V gives CDR1 DFQATT, CDR2 SNEGSKA (reference sequence). Germline trimming cut 6 bases from V and 3 bases from J; bases unmatched to any gene: 6. CDR3 length equals 14 residues. CDR3 loop: CSALPGGHTGELFF. The CDR3, as DNA: TGCAGTGCCCTGCCGGGGGGGCACACCGGGGAGCTGTTTTTT.

V is TRBV7-9 and J is TRBJ2-5, with 10 bases identical to TRBD1. The junction had 6 bases not matched to a gene; V was cut back by 1 base and J by 4 bases. Germline V gene lookup returns CDR1 SEHNR and CDR2 FQNEAQ (reference sequence). The CDR3 is made up of 16 amino acids. The CDR3 loop is CASSLVDRGQPETQYF. The CDR3 region has the DNA TGTGCCAGCAGCTTAGTCGACAGGGGGCAGCCAGAGACCCAGTACTTC. Drawing the rest from reference TRBV7-9 and TRBJ2-5, the complete variable domain is DTGVSQNPRHKITKRGQNVTFRCDPISEHNRLYWYRQTLGQGPEFLTYFQNEAQLEKSRLLSDRFSAERPKGSFSTLEIQRTEQGDSAMYLCASSLVDRGQPETQYFGPGTRLLVL.

The gene calls are TRBV4-1 and TRBJ2-5; possibly TRBD2 for D (7 bases). V shed 3 bases and J shed 0 bases, with 29 bases lying between them. The CDR3 totals 21 residues. Germline V gives CDR1 MGHRA, CDR2 YSYEKL. This chain's CDR3 is CASSHAIGRGYASGNQETQYF. The CDR3 DNA follows: TGCGCCAGCAGCCATGCAATTGGGAGGGGGTACGCGTCGGGCAACCAAGAGACCCAGTACTTC.

This clonotype appeared a few times. This chain uses TRBV12-3 or TRBV12-4 with TRBJ1-3, with D uncertain. The CDR3 has 14 amino acids. With 7 bases removed from V and 0 bases from J, the gap between germline ends came to 10 bases. In nucleotides, the CDR3 is TGTGCCAGCACCCGTCAGAGCTCTGGAAACACCATATATTTT. Translated, it gives CASTRQSSGNTIYF.

The CDR3, as DNA: TGTGCCAGCAGCCCTGGGGACAGGGCGGAGACCCAGTACTTC. Translation: CASSPGDRAETQYF. The V gene is TRBV7-2, the J gene TRBJ2-5, with 9 nucleotides matching TRBD1. Losses at the gene ends were 5 bases for V and 5 bases for J; bases not matched to a gene: 6. The CDR3 has 14 residues. Germline CDR1 is SGHTA and CDR2 is FQGNSA.

The rearrangement uses TRBV7-9 and TRBJ1-2; D perhaps matches TRBD1 (5 bases). CDR3 length: 13 residues. V shed 0 bases and J shed 9 bases, with 11 bases lying between them. The V gene's germline CDR1 is SEHNR and CDR2 FQNEAQ (reference sequence). CDR3 residues: CASSLAASGSYTF. The CDR3 DNA reads TGTGCCAGCAGCTTAGCGGCATCAGGGAGCTACACCTTC.

This clonotype occurred a few times. The chain uses TRBV3-1 and TRBJ2-3, with 9 bases identical to TRBD2. The CDR3 has 16 residues. V was pared by 4 bases and J by 5 bases, with 10 bases of the junction left unmatched. Germline CDR1 and CDR2: LGHDT and YNNKEL (reference sequence). The CDR3, as DNA: TGTGCCAGCAGCCCTCAAGGGGCGGGGGGGGTAGATACGCAGTATTTT. This codes for CASSPQGAGGVDTQYF.

This clonotype occurred a few times. The chain has TRBV2 and TRBJ2-7; D call uncertain. V was pared by 11 bases and J by 8 bases, with 25 bases between. CDR1 SNHLY and CDR2 FYNNEI come from the germline V gene. There are 14 residues in the CDR3. The CDR3 DNA reads TGTGCCGGGAAGTCGGACGGGCCTGCCTGGAAGCAGTACTTC. Translating gives CAGKSDGPAWKQYF.